This paragraph reports one T cell receptor (beta chain). Its antigen is not identified. This CDR3 is 13 amino acids long. Germline assignment: CDR1 MRHNA and CDR2 SNTAGT. With 2 bases removed from V and 3 bases from J, the gap between germline ends came to 6 bases. The individuals used as controls were healthy donors who had been matched for both age and sex. This record belongs to a study of CD8 T cells in Susac syndrome. Study-level results: The study's TCR sequencing and HLA analysis covered a relatively small number of individuals, and the study acknowledged this.

Reverse transcription used about 0.5 to 1 ug RNA and random hexamers. Across 54 Vbeta and 13 Jbeta, TCR beta CDR3 was amplified with immunoSEQ multiplex PCR. TCRdb processed the immunoSEQ multiplex PCR reads anew with MiXCR; each CDR3 protein has one entry. The sample lists 130,000 to 150,000 distinct CDR3 sequences; approximately 94% were seen once. The J gene is TRBJ2-3, the V gene TRBV6-4; D remains ambiguous. The sample taken for sequencing was CD4+ T cells from PBMCs. The sequence derives from a human donor in good health. The chain's CDR3 is CASSDRETDTQYF. CDR3 in DNA: TGTGCCAGCAGTGACAGGGAAACAGATACGCAGTATTTT.